A single sample is the source of the 15 T cell receptor beta chains below, sequenced in a study of T cell clonality in common variable immunodeficiency. Clones were read by immunoSEQ multiplex PCR, and TCRdb kept only the in-frame ones, dropping some. The repertoire consists of roughly 42,000 clones, none detected only once. Material: peripheral blood mononuclear cells. These receptors were taken from a person aged 18 to 75 in good health.

About this clone itself: The sequenced fragment ends 3 residues before the CDR3 boundary, so the rest is inferred from the germline J gene. This sequence joins TRBV11-1 and TRBJ1-6; 8 positions agree with TRBD1. The CDR3 has 14 amino acids. Germline-derived CDR1 and CDR2 are SGHAT and FQDESV (reference sequence). Losses at the gene ends were 1 base for V and 11 bases for J; bases not matched to a gene: 4. CDR3 region: CASSLDRGMTPLHF. Incomplete CDR3 DNA: TGTGCCAGCAGCTTAGACAGGGGGATGACACCC.

This clone was detected ten times or more. The read ends 3 residues shy of where the CDR3 ends; the end is completed using the germline J gene. The chain carries TRBV20-1 and TRBJ2-1; 9 bases are a match to TRBD2. Looked up from germline, CDR1 is DFQATT and CDR2 is SNEGSKA (reference sequence). V gave up 5 bases and J gave up 5 bases; unmatched junction bases: 7. This CDR3 is built from 14 residues. The DNA read from the CDR3 is TGCAGTGCTGAGGCGGGGGGGGGTCACAATGAG. Encoded protein: CSAEAGGGHNE. In full, the CDR3 reads CSAEAGGGHNEQFF.

This clone was found many times. The read ends 3 residues early relative to the CDR3; the germline J gene fills the gap. The chain uses TRBV13 and TRBJ1-2; 10 bases match TRBD1. The CDR3 is 13 residues long. The J segment lost 7 bases and the V segment lost 4 bases, leaving 3 bases of the junction unmatched. The V gene's germline CDR1 is PRHDT and CDR2 FYEKMQ (reference sequence). CDR3 protein: CASSWRTGGGYTF. The part of the CDR3 DNA that was read is TGTGCCAGCAGCTGGAGGACAGGGGGTGGC.

Note on this clone: The CDR3 extends 3 residues past the end of the read, so its final part is completed from the germline J gene. The V and J genes are TRBV5-1 and TRBJ2-2, with no clear D. Germline V gives CDR1 SGHRS, CDR2 YFSETQ. V was pared by 7 bases and J by 3 bases, with 13 bases between. The CDR3 runs to 14 residues. Incomplete CDR3 DNA: TGCGCCAGCTCCCCCCCAGTGGACACCGGGGAG. Encoded protein: CASSPPVDTGE. The CDR3 in its entirety is CASSPPVDTGELFF.

This clone was found many times. The covered CDR3 bases are TGTGCCAGCAGCTTGGGACTAGCCAACGAG. It translates to CASSLGLANE. The CDR3 as a whole reads CASSLGLANEQYF. The rearrangement joins TRBV5-6 to TRBJ2-7, with 7 bases that match TRBD2. Sequencing ends 3 residues short of the CDR3 end; the germline J gene provides the rest. Per germline, CDR1 SGHDT and CDR2 YYEEEE. Trimming at V came to 0 bases and at J to 5 bases, leaving 2 bases not matched to a gene. This CDR3 is 13 amino acids long.

In its sample, this clone was seen many times. The read falls 3 residues short of the CDR3 end, and the missing part is taken from the germline J gene. The V call is TRBV6-1, the J call TRBJ1-6, with TRBD1 identical over 7 bases. Germline CDR1 and CDR2: MNHNS and SASEGT. The CDR3 consists of 19 residues. Trimming cost V 0 bases and J 2 bases; bases outside gene matches: 10. The sequenced CDR3 bases are TGTGCCAGCAGTGAAGCCCTCCCGACAGGGTCGGCCTATAATTCACCC. Residues: CASSEALPTGSAYNSP. The complete CDR3 reads CASSEALPTGSAYNSPLHF.

This clone occurred many times. A read error may account for a junction end that differs from germline. The read halts 3 residues ahead of the CDR3 end, with the missing end drawn from the germline J gene. This chain connects TRBV4-2 to TRBJ2-2; TRBD1 might be the D (6 bases). CDR1 is LGHNA, CDR2 YNFKEQ, per germline. The CDR3 length is 14 residues. CDR3 bases read: TGCGCCAGCAGCCAGAGGGGGTTGACCGGGGAG. Amino acids: CASSQRGLTGE. The entire CDR3 protein reads CASSQRGLTGELFF.

This clone was seen ten or more times. The read falls 3 residues short of the CDR3 end, and the missing part is taken from the germline J gene. The V and J genes are TRBV5-1 and TRBJ2-3; 7 nucleotides match TRBD2. Losses at the gene ends were 4 bases for V and 0 bases for J; bases not matched to a gene: 5. The germline V gene has CDR1 SGHRS and CDR2 YFSETQ. The CDR3 has 15 residues. The CDR3 DNA, read in part, is TGCGCCAGCAGCGCGGGGGACTTGAGCACAGATACG. The encoded protein is CASSAGDLSTDT. The full CDR3 protein is CASSAGDLSTDTQYF.

The table lists this clone with many counts. The read ends 3 residues early relative to the CDR3; the germline J gene fills the gap. The V and J genes are TRBV30 and TRBJ2-3; tentative D call: TRBD2 (5 bases). Germline V gene sequence: CDR1 GTSNPN, CDR2 SVGIG (reference sequence). The CDR3 sequence is 14 residues long. The CDR3 sequence: CAWSGGQLQETQYF. Incomplete CDR3 DNA: TGTGCCTGGAGTGGCGGGCAGCTACAAGAGACG. Full variable domain (remainder filled in from reference TRBV30 and TRBJ2-3): SQTIHQWPATLVQPVGSPLSLECTVEGTSNPNLYWYRQAAGRGLQLLFYSVGIGQISSEVPQNLSASRPQDRQFILSSKKLLLSDSGFYLCAWSGGQLQETQYFGPGTRLTVL.

Many counts were recorded for this clone. The read ends 3 residues before the CDR3 terminus; that terminus is restored from the germline J gene. J is TRBJ2-4 and V is TRBV30; 9 nucleotides line up with TRBD2. The trim removed 2 bases at V and 9 bases at J, leaving 8 bases unmatched. The germline CDR1 and CDR2 sequences are GTSNPN and SVGIG (reference sequence). The CDR3 is 14 residues long. CDR3 DNA (partial): TGTGCCTGGAGTCCGCGGACTAGCGTGAGCATT. This sequence encodes CAWSPRTSVSI. The CDR3, in full, reads CAWSPRTSVSIQYF.

This clone was counted ten times or more. Read coverage stops 3 residues before the CDR3 terminus; the germline J gene supplies the remainder. This rearrangement joins TRBV2 to TRBJ1-2, with 7 bases identical to TRBD1. CDR3 size: 16 residues. Losses at the gene ends were 5 bases for V and 0 bases for J; bases not matched to a gene: 9. Per the germline V gene, CDR1 is SNHLY and CDR2 is FYNNEI. CDR3: CASSPRTGSANYGYTF. Partial CDR3 DNA: TGTGCCAGCAGTCCTAGGACAGGCTCAGCTAACTATGGC.

This clone has at least ten counts. The read terminates 3 residues ahead of where the CDR3 ends, so the germline J gene completes it. This chain links TRBV2 with TRBJ1-5; 7 bases align to TRBD1. Germline V gene lookup returns CDR1 SNHLY and CDR2 FYNNEI. The junction had 5 bases not matched to a gene; V was cut back by 4 bases and J by 2 bases. CDR3 size: 15 residues. CDR3 protein: CASSGAQGGNQPQHF. CDR3 DNA (partial): TGTGCCAGCAGTGGCGCGCAGGGGGGCAATCAGCCC.

This clone was seen a few times. The CDR3 end lies 3 residues beyond the end of the read and is filled in from the germline J gene. The chain joins TRBV20-1 to TRBJ1-2; weak D call: TRBD1 (5 bases). The CDR3 has 15 amino acids. CDR1 DFQATT and CDR2 SNEGSKA come from the germline V gene (reference sequence). The CDR3: CSAGNSGGSPYDYTF. The sequenced CDR3 bases are TGCAGTGCTGGAAATAGCGGGGGGTCTCCCTACGAC.

There are many counts of this clone. The read falls 3 residues short of the CDR3 end, and the missing part is taken from the germline J gene. This rearrangement joins TRBV5-1 to TRBJ2-5; D is possibly TRBD1 (5 bases). Germline loops: CDR1 SGHRS, CDR2 YFSETQ. V shed 1 base and J shed 0 bases, with 10 bases lying between them. The CDR3 has 15 residues. The CDR3 region is CASSLTGLYQETQYF. CDR3 DNA (partial): TGCGCCAGCAGCTTGACAGGCCTGTACCAAGAGACC. The variable domain in full, with the rest retrieved from reference TRBV5-1 and TRBJ2-5, is KAGVTQTPRYLIKTRGQQVTLSCSPISGHRSVSWYQQTPGQGLQFLFEYFSETQRNKGNFPGRFSGRQFSNSRSEMNVSTLELGDSALYLCASSLTGLYQETQYFGPGTRLLVL.

This clone occurred many times. Read data end 3 residues before the CDR3 end; the end is taken from the germline J gene. The rearrangement uses TRBV7-6 and TRBJ2-3; 13 bases agree with TRBD2. Germline CDR1 reads SGHVS; CDR2 reads FNYEAQ. The V and J ends lost 1 base and 0 bases, in that order; junction bases with no gene match: 1. This CDR3 has 17 residues. The part of the CDR3 DNA that was read is TGTGCCAGCAGCTTAGGGACTAGCGGGAGTAGCACAGATACG. Translated, it gives CASSLGTSGSSTDT. The entire CDR3 is CASSLGTSGSSTDTQYF.